The 21 T cell receptor beta chains below all came from one sample that was sequenced in a study of HIV-infected patients and healthy controls. About 550 ng RNA was reverse transcribed with alpha and beta constant-region primers. Each of the alpha and beta chains got its own library through chain-specific third strand synthesis with indices. MiXCR was run by TCRdb on the 5' RACE reads, yielding one entry per CDR3 protein. The sample holds nearly 9,500 distinct CDR3 sequences, around 5.8% seen once. The repertoire came from unfractionated whole blood and reflected all unsorted peripheral T cells. Material for sequencing was blood. The receptors derive from an adult in good health.

In this sample, this clonotype turned up a few times. The CDR3: CASSGGWNTEAFF. Written as DNA, the CDR3 is TGTGCCAGCAGTGGGGGGTGGAACACTGAAGCTTTCTTT. The chain carries TRBV28 and TRBJ1-1; weak D call: TRBD1 (5 bases). Trimming stripped 5 bases from V and 1 base from J, with 8 bases between. The CDR3 is made up of 13 amino acids. In germline, CDR1 is MDHEN, CDR2 SYDVKM.

This clonotype has just a few counts. The chain uses TRBV28 and TRBJ2-1, with TRBD1 matching 7 bases. Germline trimming cut 11 bases from V and 9 bases from J; bases unmatched to any gene: 10. The CDR3 runs 12 residues. The germline V gene has CDR1 MDHEN and CDR2 SYDVKM. CDR3 loop: CACRDSSSEQFF. CDR3 coding DNA: TGTGCCTGTCGGGACAGTTCAAGTGAGCAGTTCTTC.

This clonotype is medium-sized. The gene calls are TRBV3-1 and TRBJ1-1, with TRBD1 identical over 7 bases. Trimming cost V 2 bases and J 4 bases; bases outside gene matches: 10. Germline V gene lookup returns CDR1 LGHDT and CDR2 YNNKEL (reference sequence). This CDR3 spans 16 amino acids. CDR3 sequence (DNA): TGTGCCAGCAGCCAATGGACAGGAGGTGGAGGCACTGAAGCTTTCTTT. Protein: CASSQWTGGGGTEAFF.

By proportion, this clonotype is medium-sized. This chain links TRBV25-1 with TRBJ2-2, with 10 positions matching TRBD1. V trimming: 1 base; J trimming: 4 bases; junction bases outside the gene matches: 3. This CDR3 contains 16 residues. Per germline, CDR1 MGHDK and CDR2 SYGVNS. CDR3 nucleotides: TGTGCCAGCAGTGAATCAGACAGGGGGCGCACCGGGGAGCTGTTTTTT. Its translation: CASSESDRGRTGELFF.

This clonotype showed up many times. The chain couples TRBV7-9 to TRBJ2-7, with 7 bases aligning to TRBD2. V gave up 4 bases and J gave up 0 bases; unmatched junction bases: 3. The CDR3 sequence is 14 residues long. Germline loops: CDR1 SEHNR, CDR2 FQNEAQ (reference sequence). In DNA, the CDR3 is TGTGCCAGCAGCTCGCTAGCGGTCTCCTACGAGCAGTACTTC. Protein: CASSSLAVSYEQYF.

This clonotype is labeled medium-sized. This rearrangement joins TRBV5-1 to TRBJ1-1, with TRBD1 identical over 7 bases. Germline trimming cut 0 bases from V and 0 bases from J; bases unmatched to any gene: 5. Germline V gene data show CDR1 as SGHRS and CDR2 as YFSETQ. This CDR3 comprises 16 residues. The CDR3 loop reads CASSLATGFLNTEAFF. CDR3 sequence (DNA): TGCGCCAGCAGCTTGGCGACAGGGTTTTTGAACACTGAAGCTTTCTTT.

Within the sample, this clonotype is medium-sized. The chain links TRBV28 to TRBJ2-5; the match to TRBD2 covers 7 bases. Germline V gene data show CDR1 as MDHEN and CDR2 as SYDVKM. CDR3 length equals 17 residues. The V segment lost 2 bases and the J segment 1 base; nucleotides outside the gene matches: 10. Here the CDR3 reads CASSLEFLSGVQETQYF. The CDR3 region has the DNA TGTGCCAGCAGTTTAGAGTTTCTAAGCGGGGTCCAAGAGACCCAGTACTTC.

This clonotype has ten or more counts. This chain uses TRBV18 with TRBJ2-7, with 7 bases identical to TRBD2. Germline assignment: CDR1 KGHSH and CDR2 LQKENI. The CDR3 is made up of 14 amino acids. V lost 3 bases, J lost 5 bases, and 7 bases stayed unmatched. In DNA, the CDR3 is TGTGCCAGCTCACCCCGGGGGGTCCTGGACGAGCAGTACTTC. It is translated as CASSPRGVLDEQYF.

This clonotype was recorded many times. The CDR3 region is CASSSLQGNEQFF. The CDR3 DNA reads TGTGCCAGTAGTTCCCTCCAGGGCAATGAGCAGTTCTTC. The genes are TRBV19 and TRBJ2-1; D is perhaps TRBD1 (5 bases). Looked up from germline, CDR1 is LNHDA and CDR2 is SQIVND (reference sequence). Trimming left V 5 bases short and J 6 bases short, with 11 bases between. The CDR3 is 13 amino acids.

This clonotype showed up many times. The genes are TRBV5-6 and TRBJ1-2; tentatively, D is TRBD1 (6 bases). CDR3 length: 12 amino acids. The germline V gene encodes CDR1 SGHDT and CDR2 YYEEEE. V dropped 9 bases and J dropped 8 bases, with 17 bases sitting between them. CDR3 residues: CATEGQRDGYTF. The CDR3 region has the DNA TGTGCCACTGAGGGACAACGAGACGGCTACACCTTC. Using reference TRBV5-6 and TRBJ1-2 for the parts outside the CDR3, the full variable domain is DAGVTQSPTHLIKTRGQQVTLRCSPKSGHDTVSWYQQALGQGPQFIFQYYEEEERQRGNFPDRFSGHQFPNYSSELNVNALLLGDSALYLCATEGQRDGYTFGSGTRLTVV.

This clonotype was seen many times. The rearrangement links TRBV28 to TRBJ1-6; D is unresolved. Germline V CDR1 and CDR2: MDHEN, SYDVKM. V was pared by 2 bases and J by 5 bases, with 7 bases between. This CDR3 has 14 residues. The CDR3 reads CASSLVRNNSPLHF. CDR3 DNA: TGTGCCAGCAGTTTAGTCCGTAATAATTCACCCCTCCACTTT.

Sample share makes this clonotype medium-sized. The chain combines TRBV9 with TRBJ1-5; unclear D gene. This CDR3 has 13 residues. The germline V gene encodes CDR1 SGDLS and CDR2 YYNGEE. Trimming removed 4 bases at V and 3 bases at J, with 8 bases between. The CDR3 coding sequence is TGTGCCAGCAGCCCCCTGGACAATCAGCCCCAGCATTTT. Translating it yields CASSPLDNQPQHF.

This clonotype has at least ten counts. The genes are TRBV10-3 and TRBJ1-1; no reliable D call. V lost 1 base and J 1 base, leaving 7 bases between the germline ends. The length of the CDR3 is 14 residues. Germline values: CDR1 ENHRY, CDR2 SYGVKD. As DNA, the CDR3 is TGTGCCATCAGTGAGTTACCAGGGAACACTGAAGCTTTCTTT. It specifies CAISELPGNTEAFF.

By share of the sample, this clonotype is medium-sized (0.01 to 0.1%). The genes are TRBV29-1 and TRBJ2-3, with 10 bases fitting TRBD2. CDR1 is SQVTM and CDR2 is ANQGSEA in the germline V gene. CDR3 length: 15 residues. J lost 4 bases, V lost 3 bases, and 7 bases had no gene match. The CDR3 DNA reads TGCAGCGTTGAGCCTGTGACTAGCGGGCCAGATACGCAGTATTTT. It specifies CSVEPVTSGPDTQYF.

Sample share makes this clonotype medium-sized. V gene TRBV28 combines with J gene TRBJ2-7; 7 bases line up with TRBD1. The germline gives CDR1 MDHEN, CDR2 SYDVKM. The CDR3 loop spans 13 amino acids. V shed 1 base, J shed 4 bases, and the junction held 1 base outside the gene matches. The CDR3 bases are TGTGCCAGCAGTTTATTCAGGGGGTACGAGCAGTACTTC. Amino acid sequence: CASSLFRGYEQYF.

This clonotype appeared many times. This chain joins TRBV7-6 and TRBJ2-3; TRBD2 is a possible D gene (5 bases). This CDR3 has 15 residues. The V gene's germline CDR1 is SGHVS and CDR2 FNYEAQ. V dropped 1 base and J dropped 2 bases, with 10 bases sitting between them. The CDR3 loop reads CASSLVGLITDTQYF. CDR3 sequence (DNA): TGTGCCAGCAGCTTAGTCGGACTCATCACAGATACGCAGTATTTT.

The table lists this clonotype with many counts. V and J are TRBV5-1 and TRBJ1-3; 8 bases align to TRBD1. Germline V CDR1 and CDR2: SGHRS, YFSETQ. The V segment lost 6 bases and the J segment 2 bases; nucleotides outside the gene matches: 4. This CDR3 is built from 14 residues. In DNA, the CDR3 is TGCGCCAGCACCCAGGGGGCGACTGGAAACACCATATATTTT. Its translation: CASTQGATGNTIYF.

This clonotype was recorded once. Because the CDR3 is missing its conserved closing phenylalanine or tryptophan, this is likely a read error. The rearrangement uses TRBV7-8 and TRBJ1-5; perhaps TRBD1 as D (5 bases). This CDR3 region has 16 residues. Per germline, CDR1 SGHVS and CDR2 FQNEAQ. CDR3 coding DNA: TGTACCAGCAGCTTAGCGCAGTCAGGGCGGAGTCAGCCCCAGCATCTT. It codes for CTSSLAQSGRSQPQHL.

The sample holds many counts of this clonotype. The chain carries TRBV7-2 and TRBJ2-3, with 7 bases matching TRBD2. CDR1 is SGHTA and CDR2 is FQGNSA in the germline V gene. This CDR3 is 18 amino acids long. The ends lost 1 base at V and 1 base at J; junction bases unmatched: 11. The CDR3 nucleotides are TGTGCCAGCAGCTTAGTCCCTAGCTACAGCGGGGGCACAGATACGCAGTATTTT. This encodes CASSLVPSYSGGTDTQYF.

Judged by abundance, this clonotype is medium-sized (0.01 to 0.1%). The gene calls are TRBV19 and TRBJ2-2, with 7 bases matching TRBD1. Unmatched junction bases numbered 8, after V lost 7 bases and J lost 6 bases. CDR1 and CDR2 from the germline V gene are LNHDA and SQIVND (reference sequence). The CDR3 runs to 14 residues. This CDR3 reads CASKQDRSSGELFF. CDR3 bases: TGTGCCAGTAAGCAGGACAGGTCCTCCGGGGAGCTGTTTTTT.

This clonotype was counted many times. The CDR3 region is CASSLGGREGAQYF. The CDR3 nucleotides are TGTGCCAGCAGCTTAGGAGGCAGGGAGGGGGCCCAGTACTTC. This chain links TRBV7-6 with TRBJ2-5; D is perhaps TRBD2 (7 bases). Per germline, CDR1 SGHVS and CDR2 FNYEAQ. There are 14 residues in the CDR3. The V end lost 1 base, the J end lost 9 bases, and 15 bases lay between the germline ends.